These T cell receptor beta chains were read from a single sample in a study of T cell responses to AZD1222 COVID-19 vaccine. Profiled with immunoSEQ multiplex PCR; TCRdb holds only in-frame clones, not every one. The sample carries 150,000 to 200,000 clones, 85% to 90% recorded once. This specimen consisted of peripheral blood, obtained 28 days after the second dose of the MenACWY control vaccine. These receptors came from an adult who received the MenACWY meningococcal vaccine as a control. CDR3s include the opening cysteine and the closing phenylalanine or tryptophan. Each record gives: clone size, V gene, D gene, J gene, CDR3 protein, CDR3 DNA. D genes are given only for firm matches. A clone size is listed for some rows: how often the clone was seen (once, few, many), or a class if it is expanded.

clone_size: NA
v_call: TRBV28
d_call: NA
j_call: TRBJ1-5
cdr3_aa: CASSDPFGAVNQPQHF
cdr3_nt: TGTGCCAGCAGTGACCCCTTTGGAGCAGTTAATCAGCCCCAGCATTTT

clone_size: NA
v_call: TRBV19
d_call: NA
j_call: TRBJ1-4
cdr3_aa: CASSIFRNEKLFF
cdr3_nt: TGTGCCAGTAGTATTTTTCGGAATGAAAAACTGTTTTTT

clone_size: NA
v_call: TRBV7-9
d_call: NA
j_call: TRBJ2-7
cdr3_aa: CASRERSSYEQYF
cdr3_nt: TGTGCCAGCCGAGAGCGGAGCTCCTACGAGCAGTACTTC

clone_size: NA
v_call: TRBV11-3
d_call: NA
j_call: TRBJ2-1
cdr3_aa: CASSPRGGRDVDTMEQFF
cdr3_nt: TGTGCCAGCAGCCCCAGGGGCGGTCGCGACGTAGATACAATGGAGCAGTTCTTC

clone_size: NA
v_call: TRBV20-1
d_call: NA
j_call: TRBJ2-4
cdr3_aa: CSASLGALAKNIQYF
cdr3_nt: TGCAGTGCTAGTCTGGGGGCGTTAGCCAAAAACATTCAGTACTTC

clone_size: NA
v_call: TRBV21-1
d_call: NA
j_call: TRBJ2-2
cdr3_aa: CASSTPGRLDGELFF
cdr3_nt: TGTGCCAGCAGCACGCCAGGGCGCTTGGACGGGGAGCTGTTTTTT

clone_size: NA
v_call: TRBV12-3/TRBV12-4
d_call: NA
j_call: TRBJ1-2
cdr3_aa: CASSGAAGYTF
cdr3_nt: TGTGCCAGCTCAGGGGCGGCTGGCTACACCTTC

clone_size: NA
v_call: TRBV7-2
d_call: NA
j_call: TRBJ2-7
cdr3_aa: CASSLRMPGDEQYF
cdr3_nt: TGTGCCAGCAGCTTAAGAATGCCCGGAGACGAGCAGTACTTC

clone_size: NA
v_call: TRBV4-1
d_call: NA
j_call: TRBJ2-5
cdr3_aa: CASSQSSSAGPQETQYF
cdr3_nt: TGCGCCAGCAGCCAATCCTCCAGCGCGGGACCCCAAGAGACCCAGTACTTC

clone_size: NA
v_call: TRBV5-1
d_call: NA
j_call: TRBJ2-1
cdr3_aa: CASSLGDLNEQFF
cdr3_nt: TGCGCCAGCAGCTTGGGGGACCTCAATGAGCAGTTCTTC

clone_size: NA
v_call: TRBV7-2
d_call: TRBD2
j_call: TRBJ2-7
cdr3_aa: CASSLAVLAGGEQYF
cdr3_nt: TGTGCCAGCAGCTTAGCGGTGCTAGCGGGAGGCGAGCAGTACTTC

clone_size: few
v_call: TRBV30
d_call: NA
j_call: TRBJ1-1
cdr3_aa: CAWSPSGGAFF
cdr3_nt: TGTGCCTGGAGCCCCAGTGGGGGGGCTTTCTTT

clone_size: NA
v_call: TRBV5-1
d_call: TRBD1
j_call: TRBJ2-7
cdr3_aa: CASSPILTGVENEQYF
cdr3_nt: TGCGCCAGCAGCCCTATACTGACAGGGGTGGAAAACGAGCAGTACTTC

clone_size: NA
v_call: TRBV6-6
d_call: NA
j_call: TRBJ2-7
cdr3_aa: CASRTLRDIENEQYF
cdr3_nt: TGTGCCAGCAGAACCCTCCGGGACATAGAGAACGAGCAGTACTTC

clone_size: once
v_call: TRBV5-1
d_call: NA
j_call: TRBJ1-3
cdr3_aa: CASAAGVDDGNTIYF
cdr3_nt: TGCGCCAGCGCCGCGGGCGTGGATGATGGAAACACCATATATTTT

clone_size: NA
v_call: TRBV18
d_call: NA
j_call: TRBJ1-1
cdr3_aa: CASSPFFAEGGLTEAFF
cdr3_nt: TGTGCCAGCTCACCGTTTTTTGCCGAGGGCGGCTTGACTGAAGCTTTCTTT

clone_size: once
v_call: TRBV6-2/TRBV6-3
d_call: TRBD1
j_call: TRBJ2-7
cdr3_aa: CASSWGQGSYEQYF
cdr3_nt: TGTGCCAGCAGTTGGGGACAGGGAAGTTACGAGCAGTACTTC

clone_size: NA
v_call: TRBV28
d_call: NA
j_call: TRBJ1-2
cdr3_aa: CASSADKNYGYTF
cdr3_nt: TGTGCCAGCAGTGCCGACAAGAACTATGGCTACACCTTC

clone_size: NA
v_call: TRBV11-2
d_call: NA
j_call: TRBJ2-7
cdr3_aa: CASSPGAPYEQYF
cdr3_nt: TGTGCCAGCAGCCCCGGGGCACCCTACGAGCAGTACTTC

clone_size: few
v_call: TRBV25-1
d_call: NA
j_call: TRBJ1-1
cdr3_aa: CASSVGERTEAFF
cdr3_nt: TGTGCCAGCAGTGTCGGGGAGCGGACTGAAGCTTTCTTT

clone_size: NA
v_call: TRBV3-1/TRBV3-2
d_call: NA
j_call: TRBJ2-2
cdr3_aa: CASSQIVQNTGELFF
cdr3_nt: TGTGCCAGCAGCCAAATAGTTCAGAACACCGGGGAGCTGTTTTTT

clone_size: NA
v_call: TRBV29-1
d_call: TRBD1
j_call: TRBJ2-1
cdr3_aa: CSVEGTAYNEQFF
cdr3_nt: TGCAGCGTTGAGGGGACAGCCTACAATGAGCAGTTCTTC

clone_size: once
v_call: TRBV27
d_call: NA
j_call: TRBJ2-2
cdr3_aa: CASSFTRVNTGELFF
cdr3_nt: TGTGCCAGCAGTTTTACAAGGGTAAACACCGGGGAGCTGTTTTTT

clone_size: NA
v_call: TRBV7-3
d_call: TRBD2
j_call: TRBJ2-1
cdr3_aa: CASSLSVLAGGLAEQFF
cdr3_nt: TGTGCCAGCAGCTTAAGTGTCCTAGCGGGAGGACTTGCTGAGCAGTTCTTC

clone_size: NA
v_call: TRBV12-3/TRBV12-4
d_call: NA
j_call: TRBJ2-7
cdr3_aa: CASRPNQGNEQYF
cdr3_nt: TGTGCCAGCAGACCGAACCAGGGGAACGAGCAGTACTTC

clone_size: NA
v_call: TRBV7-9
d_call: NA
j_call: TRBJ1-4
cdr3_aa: CASSFGGINEKLFF
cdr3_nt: TGTGCCAGCAGCTTTGGAGGGATCAATGAAAAACTGTTTTTT

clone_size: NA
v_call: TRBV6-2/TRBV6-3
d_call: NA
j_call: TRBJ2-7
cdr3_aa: CASSYGGRHEQYF
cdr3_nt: TGTGCCAGCAGTTACGGCGGGCGCCACGAGCAGTACTTC

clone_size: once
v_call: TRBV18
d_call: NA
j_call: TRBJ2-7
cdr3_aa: CASSPGTARTSYEQYF
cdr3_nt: TGTGCCAGCTCACCAGGCACGGCCAGAACCTCCTACGAGCAGTACTTC

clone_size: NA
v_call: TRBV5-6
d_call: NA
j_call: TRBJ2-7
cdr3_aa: CASSLLQVQWTYEQYF
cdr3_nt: TGTGCCAGCAGCTTGTTACAGGTTCAGTGGACTTACGAGCAGTACTTC

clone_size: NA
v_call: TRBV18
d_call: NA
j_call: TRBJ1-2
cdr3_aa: CASSPGADWNYGYTF
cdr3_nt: TGTGCCAGCTCACCAGGGGCGGATTGGAACTATGGCTACACCTTC